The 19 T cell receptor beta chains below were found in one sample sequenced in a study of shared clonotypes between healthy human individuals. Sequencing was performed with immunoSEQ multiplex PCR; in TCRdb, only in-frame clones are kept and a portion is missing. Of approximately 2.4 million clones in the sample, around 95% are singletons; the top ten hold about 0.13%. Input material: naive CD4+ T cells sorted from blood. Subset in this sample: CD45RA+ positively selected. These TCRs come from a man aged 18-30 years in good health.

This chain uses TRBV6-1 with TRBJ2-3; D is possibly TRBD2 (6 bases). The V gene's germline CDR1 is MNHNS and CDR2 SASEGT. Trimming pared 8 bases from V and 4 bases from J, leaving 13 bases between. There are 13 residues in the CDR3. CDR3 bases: TGTGCCAGCCGCCTCCCGGGGGCAGATACGCAGTATTTT. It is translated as CASRLPGADTQYF.

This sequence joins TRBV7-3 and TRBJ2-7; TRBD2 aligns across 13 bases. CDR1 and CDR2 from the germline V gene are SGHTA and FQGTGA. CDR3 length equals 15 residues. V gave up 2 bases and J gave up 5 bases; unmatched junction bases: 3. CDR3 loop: CASSLGTSGVNEQYF. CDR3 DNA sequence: TGTGCCAGCAGCTTAGGGACTAGCGGGGTCAACGAGCAGTACTTC.

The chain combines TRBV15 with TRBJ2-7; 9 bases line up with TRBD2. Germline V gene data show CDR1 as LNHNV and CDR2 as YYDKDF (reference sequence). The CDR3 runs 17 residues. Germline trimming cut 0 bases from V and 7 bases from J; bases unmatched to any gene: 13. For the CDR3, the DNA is TGTGCCACCAGCAGAGATCTGGCGGGAGGGGTACGGGTGGAGCAGTACTTC. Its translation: CATSRDLAGGVRVEQYF.

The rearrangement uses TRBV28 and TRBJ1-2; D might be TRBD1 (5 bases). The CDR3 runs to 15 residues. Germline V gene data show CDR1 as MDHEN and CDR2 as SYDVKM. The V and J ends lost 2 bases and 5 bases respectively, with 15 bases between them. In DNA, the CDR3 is TGTGCCAGCAGTTTAGGGCCGACGGGGGTTTATGGCTACACCTTC. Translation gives CASSLGPTGVYGYTF.

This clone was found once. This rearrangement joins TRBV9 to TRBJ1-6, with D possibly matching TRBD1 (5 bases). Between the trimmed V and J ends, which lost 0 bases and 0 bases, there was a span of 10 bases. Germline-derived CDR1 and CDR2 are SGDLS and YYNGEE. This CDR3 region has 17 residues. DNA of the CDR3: TGTGCCAGCAGCGTAGGGTCAGGGTACTCCTATAATTCACCCCTCCACTTT. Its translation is CASSVGSGYSYNSPLHF.

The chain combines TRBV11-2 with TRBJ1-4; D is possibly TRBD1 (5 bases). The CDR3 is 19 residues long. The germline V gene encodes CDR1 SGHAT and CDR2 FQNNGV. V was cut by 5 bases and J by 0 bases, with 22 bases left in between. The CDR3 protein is CASSDRSGTLVATNEKLFF. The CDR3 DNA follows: TGTGCCAGCAGCGACCGTTCGGGGACCTTAGTTGCAACTAATGAAAAACTGTTTTTT.

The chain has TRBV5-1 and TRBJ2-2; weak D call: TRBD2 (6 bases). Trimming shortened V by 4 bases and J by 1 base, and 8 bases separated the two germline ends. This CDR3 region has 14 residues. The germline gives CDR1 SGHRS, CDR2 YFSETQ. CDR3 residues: CASSAGGNTGELFF. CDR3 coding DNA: TGCGCCAGCAGCGCCGGGGGGAACACCGGGGAGCTGTTTTTT.

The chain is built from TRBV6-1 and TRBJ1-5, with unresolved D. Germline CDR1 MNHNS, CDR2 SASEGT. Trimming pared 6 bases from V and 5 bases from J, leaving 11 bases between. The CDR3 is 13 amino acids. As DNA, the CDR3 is TGTGCCAGCAGCGGGTTGGAAGATCAGCCCCAGCATTTT. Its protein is CASSGLEDQPQHF.

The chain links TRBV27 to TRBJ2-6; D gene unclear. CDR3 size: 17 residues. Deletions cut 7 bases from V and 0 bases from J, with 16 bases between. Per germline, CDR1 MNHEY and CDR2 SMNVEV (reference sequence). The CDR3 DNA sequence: TGTGCCAGCACCCCTTTCGCAGTATTCTCTGGGGCCAACGTCCTGACTTTC. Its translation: CASTPFAVFSGANVLTF.

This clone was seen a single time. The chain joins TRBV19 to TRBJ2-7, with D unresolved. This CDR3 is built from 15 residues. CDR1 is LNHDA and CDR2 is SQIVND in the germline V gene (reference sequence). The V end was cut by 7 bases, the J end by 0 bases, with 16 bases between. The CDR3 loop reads CASTARSKGSYEQYF. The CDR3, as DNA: TGTGCCAGTACGGCACGGAGCAAGGGCTCCTACGAGCAGTACTTC.

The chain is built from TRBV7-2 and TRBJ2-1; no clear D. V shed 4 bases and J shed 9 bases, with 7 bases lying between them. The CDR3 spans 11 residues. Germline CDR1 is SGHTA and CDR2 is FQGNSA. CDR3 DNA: TGTGCCAGCAGCTCGTACCCTGAGCAGTTCTTC. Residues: CASSSYPEQFF.

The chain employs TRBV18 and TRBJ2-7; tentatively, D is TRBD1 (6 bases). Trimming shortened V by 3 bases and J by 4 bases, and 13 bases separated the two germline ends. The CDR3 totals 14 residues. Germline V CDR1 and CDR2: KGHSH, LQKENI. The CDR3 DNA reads TGTGCCAGCTCACCGGTTCAGGGGATATACGAGCAGTACTTC. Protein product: CASSPVQGIYEQYF.

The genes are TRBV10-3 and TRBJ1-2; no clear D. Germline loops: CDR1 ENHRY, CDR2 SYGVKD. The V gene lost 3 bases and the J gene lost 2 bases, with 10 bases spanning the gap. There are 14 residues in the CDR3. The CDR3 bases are TGTGCCATCAGTGATCGGGAAGGGAACTATGGCTACACCTTC. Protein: CAISDREGNYGYTF.

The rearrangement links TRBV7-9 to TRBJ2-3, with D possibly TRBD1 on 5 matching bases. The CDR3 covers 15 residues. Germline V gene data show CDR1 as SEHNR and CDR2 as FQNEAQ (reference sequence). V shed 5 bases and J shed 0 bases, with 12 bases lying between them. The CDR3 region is CASSPLRVSTDTQYF. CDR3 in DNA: TGTGCCAGCAGCCCACTCAGGGTTAGCACAGATACGCAGTATTTT.

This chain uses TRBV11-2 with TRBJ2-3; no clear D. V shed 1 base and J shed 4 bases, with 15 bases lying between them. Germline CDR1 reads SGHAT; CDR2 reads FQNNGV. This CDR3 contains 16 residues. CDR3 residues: CASSLAAWGRPDTQYF. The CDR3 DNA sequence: TGTGCCAGCAGCTTAGCGGCGTGGGGTCGTCCAGATACGCAGTATTTT. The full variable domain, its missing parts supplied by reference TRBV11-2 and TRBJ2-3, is EAGVAQSPRYKIIEKRQSVAFWCNPISGHATLYWYQQILGQGPKLLIQFQNNGVVDDSQLPKDRFSAERLKGVDSTLKIQPAKLEDSAVYLCASSLAAWGRPDTQYFGPGTRLTVL.

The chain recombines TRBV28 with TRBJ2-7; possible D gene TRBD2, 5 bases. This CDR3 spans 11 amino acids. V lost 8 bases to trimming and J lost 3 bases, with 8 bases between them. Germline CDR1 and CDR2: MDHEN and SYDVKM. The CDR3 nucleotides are TGTGCCAGCGGAGGAAACTACGAGCAGTACTTC. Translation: CASGGNYEQYF.

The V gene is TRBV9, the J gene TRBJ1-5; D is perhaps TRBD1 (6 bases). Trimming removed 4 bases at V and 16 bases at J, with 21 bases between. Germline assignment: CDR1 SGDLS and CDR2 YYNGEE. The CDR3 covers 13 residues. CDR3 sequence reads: CASSPRDNGIVHF. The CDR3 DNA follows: TGTGCCAGCAGCCCCCGGGACAACGGCATAGTCCATTTT.

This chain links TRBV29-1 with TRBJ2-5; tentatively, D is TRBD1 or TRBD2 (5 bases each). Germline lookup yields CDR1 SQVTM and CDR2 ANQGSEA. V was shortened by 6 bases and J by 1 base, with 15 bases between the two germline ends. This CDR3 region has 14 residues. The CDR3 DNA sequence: TGCAGCGTGGCTGGGACGGGATTCCAAGAGACCCAGTACTTC. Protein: CSVAGTGFQETQYF.

The CDR3 spells CSVDRQADTQYF. DNA of the CDR3: TGCAGCGTTGACCGTCAAGCAGATACGCAGTATTTT. V and J are TRBV29-1 and TRBJ2-3; D not certain. V was shortened by 3 bases and J by 4 bases, with 8 bases between the two germline ends. The germline V gene encodes CDR1 SQVTM and CDR2 ANQGSEA. This CDR3 is 12 amino acids long.